A selection of T cell receptor beta chains follows, all from one sample in a study of T cell repertoires in cytomegalovirus infection. TCRdb fed the reads into MiXCR, producing one record per CDR3 protein. Of fewer than 350,000 distinct CDR3 sequences listed, over 7.5% are singletons. The material sequenced was PBMCs. Every receptor here comes from a human donor in good health (CMV status not recorded). Some clones in this sample may be carry-over from other donors' samples. Each CDR3 is given with its conserved first and last residue. Fields, in order: J gene, V gene, D gene, clone size, CDR3 DNA, CDR3 protein. D genes are given only for firm matches. Rows may omit the clone size; those that give it use once, few, many or a size class.

J: TRBJ1-1; V: TRBV5-1; D: TRBD1; size: -; DNA: TGCGCCAGCAGCTTGCCCGGACAGGGGACGACTGAAGCTTTCTTT; CDR3: CASSLPGQGTTEAFF
J: TRBJ1-1; V: TRBV6-2/TRBV6-3; D: TRBD1; size: few; DNA: TGTGCCAGCAGTTACGGGGGACAGCCCACTGAAGCTTTCTTT; CDR3: CASSYGGQPTEAFF
J: TRBJ2-2; V: TRBV7-3; D: -; size: few; DNA: TGTGCCAGCAGCCCACAGGGTTCCGGGGAGCTGTTTTTT; CDR3: CASSPQGSGELFF
J: TRBJ1-4; V: TRBV7-9; D: -; size: many; DNA: TGTGCCAGCAGCGCCCTTCTTAATGAAAAACTGTTTTTT; CDR3: CASSALLNEKLFF
J: TRBJ2-5; V: TRBV7-2; D: TRBD2; size: -; DNA: TGTGCCAGCAGCTTAACGGGACTAGCGGGCGAGACCCAGTACTTC; CDR3: CASSLTGLAGETQYF
J: TRBJ2-7; V: TRBV5-6; D: -; size: -; DNA: TGTGCCAGCAGCTTCGAAGGGGACAACGAGCAGTACTTC; CDR3: CASSFEGDNEQYF
J: TRBJ1-2; V: TRBV7-2; D: -; size: many; DNA: TGTGCCAGCAGCTTACCCGGCTACACCTTC; CDR3: CASSLPGYTF
J: TRBJ2-5; V: TRBV9; D: TRBD1; size: few; DNA: TGTGCCAGCAGCCGTGGGGACAGGATGGGGCAAGAGACCCAGTACTTC; CDR3: CASSRGDRMGQETQYF
J: TRBJ2-7; V: TRBV28; D: -; size: few; DNA: TGTGCCAGCGGTGGCGAGCAGTACTTC; CDR3: CASGGEQYF
J: TRBJ2-2; V: TRBV12-5; D: TRBD1; size: few; DNA: TGTGCTAGTGGAACAGGGGCCGGGGAGCTGTTTTTT; CDR3: CASGTGAGELFF
J: TRBJ2-3; V: TRBV5-5; D: -; size: few; DNA: TGTGCCAGCAACAAACAGGGCGCCACACCCCAAGCAGATACGCAGTATTTT; CDR3: CASNKQGATPQADTQYF
J: TRBJ1-1; V: TRBV7-2; D: TRBD1; size: few; DNA: TGTGCCAGCAGCTTAATTCGGGACAGGGTGCGGACTGAAGCTTTCTTT; CDR3: CASSLIRDRVRTEAFF
J: TRBJ1-1; V: TRBV12-3/TRBV12-4; D: TRBD1; size: few; DNA: TGTGCCAGCACCACCCGGACAGGGAGGACTGAAGCTTTCTTT; CDR3: CASTTRTGRTEAFF
J: TRBJ2-1; V: TRBV7-9; D: TRBD2; size: many; DNA: TGTGCCAGCAGCTCTCCGACTAGCGGGGGGGCCTACAATGAGCAGTTCTTC; CDR3: CASSSPTSGGAYNEQFF
J: TRBJ2-7; V: TRBV6-5; D: TRBD1; size: many; DNA: TGTGCCAGCAGCGGGACAGGGGGCCACGAGCAGTACTTC; CDR3: CASSGTGGHEQYF
J: TRBJ1-2; V: TRBV25-1; D: TRBD1; size: many; DNA: TGTGCCAGCAGTGGGGGACAGTACATCTATGGCTACACCTTC; CDR3: CASSGGQYIYGYTF
J: TRBJ2-7; V: TRBV7-9; D: TRBD1; size: -; DNA: TGTGCCAGCAGCTTAGAGTCAGGGGGAGTATACGAGCAGTACTTC; CDR3: CASSLESGGVYEQYF
J: TRBJ1-6; V: TRBV10-3; D: -; size: many; DNA: TGTGCCACCAAGGGGGGACCAAATAATTCACCCCTCCACTTT; CDR3: CATKGGPNNSPLHF
J: TRBJ1-5; V: TRBV27; D: TRBD1; size: -; DNA: TGTGCCAGCAGCCTCCTCACAGGGGGAGGTCAGCCCCAGCATTTT; CDR3: CASSLLTGGGQPQHF
J: TRBJ2-6; V: TRBV2; D: -; size: -; DNA: TGTGCCAGCAGTGACAGGGGCCGTATCTCTGGGGCCAACGTCCTGACTTTC; CDR3: CASSDRGRISGANVLTF
J: TRBJ2-1; V: TRBV7-2; D: TRBD2; size: many; DNA: TGTGCCAGCAGCTTAACGCGGGAATCGGTAGCGGGAGTGGGGCAGTTCTTC; CDR3: CASSLTRESVAGVGQFF
J: TRBJ2-3; V: TRBV20-1; D: TRBD2; size: -; DNA: TGCAGTGCTCGGATACTAGCGGGAAGGGCAGATACGCAGTATTTT; CDR3: CSARILAGRADTQYF
J: TRBJ2-5; V: TRBV10-1; D: TRBD1; size: many; DNA: TGCGCCAGCAGCCCGACAGGGGGGGAGACCCAGTACTTC; CDR3: CASSPTGGETQYF
J: TRBJ2-7; V: TRBV28; D: -; size: many; DNA: TGTGCCAGCAGTTCCGGGCCTTTTCAAAGGAACGAGCAGTACTTC; CDR3: CASSSGPFQRNEQYF
J: TRBJ2-1; V: TRBV14; D: -; size: -; DNA: TGTGCCAGCAGCCAAGATGCGGTATACAATGAGCAGTTCTTC; CDR3: CASSQDAVYNEQFF
J: TRBJ2-4; V: TRBV7-2; D: -; size: many; DNA: TGTGCCAGCAGCTTAACTAGGACAAACATTCAGTACTTC; CDR3: CASSLTRTNIQYF
J: TRBJ1-1; V: TRBV4-2; D: -; size: many; DNA: TGTGCCAGCAGCCCCGGGACTACCTACACTGAAGCTTTCTTT; CDR3: CASSPGTTYTEAFF
J: TRBJ2-5; V: TRBV7-2; D: -; size: many; DNA: TGTGCCAGCAGCTTAGCCGGGCCGACAATGGAGACCCAGTACTTC; CDR3: CASSLAGPTMETQYF
J: TRBJ1-2; V: TRBV6-1; D: -; size: few; DNA: TGTGCCAGCAACAACGAAAGGGGCTACACCTTC; CDR3: CASNNERGYTF
J: TRBJ2-1; V: TRBV7-8; D: -; size: many; DNA: TGTGCCAGCAGCTTAAGGTGGGAGTCCTACAATGAGCAGTTCTTC; CDR3: CASSLRWESYNEQFF
J: TRBJ2-3; V: TRBV7-2; D: -; size: many; DNA: TGTGCCAGCAGCTCACGGAAGGGCGGGACCACAGATACGCAGTATTTT; CDR3: CASSSRKGGTTDTQYF
J: TRBJ1-5; V: TRBV27; D: -; size: few; DNA: TGTGCCAGCAGTAGACAGCGGGGACAGCCCCAGCATTTT; CDR3: CASSRQRGQPQHF
J: TRBJ1-2; V: TRBV3-1; D: TRBD1; size: once; DNA: TGTGCCAGCAGCCAATCCCAGGGGGCCAATGGCTACACCTTC; CDR3: CASSQSQGANGYTF
J: TRBJ2-5; V: TRBV12-3/TRBV12-4; D: -; size: many; DNA: TGTGCCAGCAGCCGCCGGGGACACCACCAAGAGACCCAGTACTTC; CDR3: CASSRRGHHQETQYF
J: TRBJ1-5; V: TRBV2; D: -; size: few; DNA: TGTGCCAGCAGTGGAGTCGAAAATCAGCCCCAGCATTTT; CDR3: CASSGVENQPQHF
J: TRBJ2-1; V: TRBV11-2; D: -; size: few; DNA: TGTGCCAGCAGCTTAGAGAGGGGTTACTACAATGAGCAGTTCTTC; CDR3: CASSLERGYYNEQFF
J: TRBJ2-1; V: TRBV6-2/TRBV6-3; D: TRBD2; size: -; DNA: TGTGCCAGCAGGGATGGGACTAGCGGGAGGGATGAGCAGTTCTTC; CDR3: CASRDGTSGRDEQFF
J: TRBJ2-1; V: TRBV5-1; D: TRBD1; size: -; DNA: TGCGCCAGCAGCCCTTGGGCAGGGGGAGATGAGCAGTTCTTC; CDR3: CASSPWAGGDEQFF
J: TRBJ2-3; V: TRBV15; D: -; size: -; DNA: TGTGCCACCAGCAGAAAACAGATGCCAGATACGCAGTATTTT; CDR3: CATSRKQMPDTQYF
J: TRBJ1-5; V: TRBV7-9; D: -; size: many; DNA: TGTGCCAGCAGCGCCCGGGACAGCAATCAGCCCCAGCATTTT; CDR3: CASSARDSNQPQHF
J: TRBJ2-1; V: TRBV5-1; D: TRBD1; size: few; DNA: TGCGCCAGCAGCTTGGGGGACAGCCTGCGGTTCTTC; CDR3: CASSLGDSLRFF
J: TRBJ1-1; V: TRBV19; D: -; size: many; DNA: TGTGCCAGTAAAGGAAGTATGAACACTGAAGCTTTCTTT; CDR3: CASKGSMNTEAFF
J: TRBJ2-1; V: TRBV7-9; D: -; size: many; DNA: TGTGCCAGCAGCTTAGGAGCGATTTACAATGAGCAGTTCTTC; CDR3: CASSLGAIYNEQFF
J: TRBJ2-3; V: TRBV20-1; D: TRBD2; size: few; DNA: TGCAGTGCTCTACCTCCTTTAGCGGGAGCAGATACGCAGTATTTT; CDR3: CSALPPLAGADTQYF
J: TRBJ2-7; V: TRBV15; D: TRBD2; size: few; DNA: TGTGCCACCAGCAGAGATGAGGCGGGGGGGCAGTACTTC; CDR3: CATSRDEAGGQYF
J: TRBJ1-3; V: TRBV7-3; D: TRBD1; size: few; DNA: TGTGCCAGCAGCTTATTGGGCCCGGGACAGGGGGCGGGCGGAAACACCATATATTTT; CDR3: CASSLLGPGQGAGGNTIYF
J: TRBJ1-4; V: TRBV7-2; D: -; size: many; DNA: TGTGCCAGCAGCTTACAAATGCAGGGGAATGAAAAACTGTTTTTT; CDR3: CASSLQMQGNEKLFF
J: TRBJ1-2; V: TRBV7-2; D: TRBD1; size: -; DNA: TGTGCCAGCGGGGGGACAGGGCTGCGAGGGGGAGAGGGCTACACCTTC; CDR3: CASGGTGLRGGEGYTF
J: TRBJ2-7; V: TRBV7-2; D: TRBD2; size: many; DNA: TGTGCCAGCAGCCAAGTAGCGGGGGGGCTGGCCGAGCAGTACTTC; CDR3: CASSQVAGGLAEQYF
J: TRBJ2-1; V: TRBV7-2; D: -; size: many; DNA: TGTGCCAGCAGCACCTTTAGCGTAGCCTACAATGAGCAGTTCTTC; CDR3: CASSTFSVAYNEQFF
J: TRBJ2-1; V: TRBV7-2; D: -; size: many; DNA: TGTGCCAGCAGCGGACTGCGGGGATCCTACAATGAGCAGTTCTTC; CDR3: CASSGLRGSYNEQFF
J: TRBJ2-6; V: TRBV7-2; D: -; size: many; DNA: TGTGCCAGCAGCCCTCCACGGAACTCTGGGGCCAACGTCCTGACTTTC; CDR3: CASSPPRNSGANVLTF